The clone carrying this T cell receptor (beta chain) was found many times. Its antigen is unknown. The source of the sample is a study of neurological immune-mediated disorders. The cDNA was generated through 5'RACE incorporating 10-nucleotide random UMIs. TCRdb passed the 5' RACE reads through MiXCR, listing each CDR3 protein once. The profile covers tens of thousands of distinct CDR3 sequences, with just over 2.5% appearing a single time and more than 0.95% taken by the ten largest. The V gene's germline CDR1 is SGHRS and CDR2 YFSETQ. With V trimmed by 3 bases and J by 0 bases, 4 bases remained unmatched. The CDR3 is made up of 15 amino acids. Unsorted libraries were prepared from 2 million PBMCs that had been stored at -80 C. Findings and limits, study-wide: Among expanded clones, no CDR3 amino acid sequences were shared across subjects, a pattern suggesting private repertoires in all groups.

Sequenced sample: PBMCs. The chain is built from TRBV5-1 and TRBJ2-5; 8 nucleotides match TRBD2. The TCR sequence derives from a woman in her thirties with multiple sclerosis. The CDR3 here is CASSSTSGYQETQYF. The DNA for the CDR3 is TGCGCCAGCAGCTCAACTAGCGGCTACCAAGAGACCCAGTACTTC.